This T cell receptor beta chain was captured by sequencing in a study of T cell clonotyping in hematopoietic cell transplantation. Study results and caveats: Pathologically expanded recipient clonotypes increased progressively from day 30 to day 180 as diversity fell.

Method: immunoSEQ multiplex PCR; TCRdb's copy keeps in-frame clones and lacks some. The repertoire holds around 17,000 clones, with 70% to 75% as singletons. The germline V gene encodes CDR1 MNHEY and CDR2 SVGAGI. This CDR3 has 16 amino acids. Trimming stripped 3 bases from V and 4 bases from J, with 16 bases between. As for this clone: Its cognate antigen is unknown.

The clonotype originates from an older woman in good health. Some clones in this sample may be carry-over from other donors' samples. What was sequenced was peripheral blood mononuclear cells. This rearrangement joins TRBV6-5 to TRBJ2-1, with D perhaps given as TRBD1 or TRBD2 (6 bases each). In DNA form, the CDR3 reads TGTGCCAGCAGTTATCTCCCCCGGGGGCAGTACAATGAGCAGTTCTTC. It translates to CASSYLPRGQYNEQFF.